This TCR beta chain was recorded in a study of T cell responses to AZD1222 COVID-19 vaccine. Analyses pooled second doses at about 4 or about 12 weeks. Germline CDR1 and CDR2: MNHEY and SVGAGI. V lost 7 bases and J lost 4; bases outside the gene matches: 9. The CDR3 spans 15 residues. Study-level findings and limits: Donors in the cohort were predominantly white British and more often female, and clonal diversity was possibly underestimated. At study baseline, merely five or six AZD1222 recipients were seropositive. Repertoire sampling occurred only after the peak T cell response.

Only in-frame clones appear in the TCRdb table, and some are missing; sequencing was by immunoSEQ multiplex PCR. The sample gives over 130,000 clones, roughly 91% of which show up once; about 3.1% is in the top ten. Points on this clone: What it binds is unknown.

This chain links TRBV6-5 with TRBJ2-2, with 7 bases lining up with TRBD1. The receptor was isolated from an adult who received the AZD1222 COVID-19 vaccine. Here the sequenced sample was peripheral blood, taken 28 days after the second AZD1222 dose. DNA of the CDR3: TGTGCCAGCATCTTTAGGGGGCCGGGCACCGGGGAGCTGTTTTTT. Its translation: CASIFRGPGTGELFF.